Each of the 20 T cell receptor beta chains below was sequenced from the same sample in a study of control samples from healthy donors and cancer patients. The protocol was immunoSEQ multiplex PCR, while the TCRdb copy is restricted to in-frame clones and leaves out a portion. The sample lists about 130,000 clones; roughly 87% were seen once. What was sequenced was blood. The source of these receptors is a man aged 18 to 30 in good health.

The chain links TRBV28 to TRBJ1-2; no clear D. Germline CDR1 MDHEN, CDR2 SYDVKM. The ends were cut back, 5 bases at V and 4 bases at J, with 17 bases in the middle. The length of the CDR3 is 15 residues. The CDR3 reads CASSLTLRLFYGYTF. The CDR3 bases are TGTGCCAGCAGTCTAACCCTTCGGCTATTCTATGGCTACACCTTC.

The V gene is TRBV6-2 or TRBV6-3, the J gene TRBJ1-2; 9 bases are a match to TRBD1. Germline V lookup: CDR1 MNHEY, CDR2 SVGEGT. The CDR3 is made up of 14 amino acids. The V gene end was trimmed by 5 bases and the J gene end by 3 bases; junction bases not matched to a gene: 4. The CDR3 nucleotides are TGTGCCAGCAGTATTACAGGGGGCGACTATGGCTACACCTTC. It translates to CASSITGGDYGYTF.

This sequence joins TRBV6-1 and TRBJ1-1; TRBD1 agrees at 7 bases. This CDR3 comprises 16 residues. V gave up 4 bases and J gave up 4 bases; unmatched junction bases: 12. Germline assignment: CDR1 MNHNS and CDR2 SASEGT. This CDR3 is CASSGDRVSPFTEAFF. Here the CDR3 DNA reads TGTGCCAGCAGTGGAGACAGGGTTAGTCCTTTCACTGAAGCTTTCTTT.

The chain has TRBV7-2 and TRBJ2-5, with 9 bases aligning to TRBD2. CDR3 length: 16 amino acids. The germline V gene encodes CDR1 SGHTA and CDR2 FQGNSA. V shed 0 bases and J 3 bases; nucleotides not matched to a gene: 5. In nucleotides, the CDR3 is TGTGCCAGCAGCTTAGCGTCGTCTAGCGGGGAAGAGACCCAGTACTTC. It yields the protein CASSLASSSGEETQYF.

The chain couples TRBV6-5 to TRBJ1-1; TRBD1 aligns across 9 bases. V lost 7 bases to trimming and J lost 0 bases; unmatched junction nucleotides: 6. Per germline, CDR1 MNHEY and CDR2 SVGAGI. This CDR3 is 15 amino acids long. The CDR3 region is CASKPGTGMNTEAFF. For the CDR3, the DNA is TGTGCCAGCAAACCCGGGACAGGGATGAACACTGAAGCTTTCTTT.

The chain carries TRBV27 and TRBJ2-3; TRBD2 matches 13 bases. CDR1 is MNHEY and CDR2 is SMNVEV in the germline V gene (reference sequence). With 3 bases clipped from V and 3 bases from J, the junction kept 15 bases outside the gene matches. The CDR3 covers 20 residues. The CDR3 loop reads CASSFRLGLAGVMGTDTQYF. The DNA for the CDR3 is TGTGCCAGCAGTTTTCGATTAGGACTAGCGGGAGTAATGGGGACAGATACGCAGTATTTT.

This chain joins TRBV28 and TRBJ1-4; no clear D gene. Germline CDR1 is MDHEN and CDR2 is SYDVKM. Trimming took 1 base from V and 7 from J, leaving 25 bases between them. The CDR3 totals 19 residues. Written as DNA, the CDR3 is TGTGCCAGCAGTTTATTTTTTTCTGGCAGCGGGGAGGTTTTTGAAAAACTGTTTTTT. It is translated as CASSLFFSGSGEVFEKLFF.

The genes are TRBV5-4 and TRBJ2-3; 8 nucleotides match TRBD2. The germline CDR1 and CDR2 sequences are SGHNT and YYREEE (reference sequence). This CDR3 region has 16 residues. V lost 0 bases to trimming and J lost 0 bases; unmatched junction nucleotides: 3. The DNA of the CDR3 is TGTGCCAGCAGCTTGGAGTCTAGCGGGAGCACAGATACGCAGTATTTT. This encodes CASSLESSGSTDTQYF.

V is TRBV24-1 and J is TRBJ1-2; no firm D call. V was shortened by 1 base and J by 2 bases, with 7 bases between the two germline ends. This CDR3 is built from 14 residues. Germline-derived CDR1 and CDR2 are KGHDR and SFDVKD. The CDR3 DNA sequence: TGTGCCACCAGTGATTTAGGCACCAACTATGGCTACACCTTC. Translated: CATSDLGTNYGYTF.

CDR3 DNA sequence: TGTGCCAGCAGCTACAGGGAAAATTCCTACGAGCAGTACTTC. It encodes CASSYRENSYEQYF. V and J are TRBV2 and TRBJ2-7; a weak D match, TRBD1 (6 bases). CDR3 size: 14 residues. Germline CDR1 is SNHLY and CDR2 is FYNNEI. V was shortened by 6 bases and J by 1 base, with 13 bases between the two germline ends.

This chain uses TRBV29-1 with TRBJ1-5; D is undetermined. The germline gives CDR1 SQVTM, CDR2 ANQGSEA. This CDR3 contains 14 residues. The V end was cut by 8 bases, the J end by 7 bases, with 21 bases between. CDR3 bases: TGCAGCTTCACCATCGCGGGCGGCGAGCAGCCCCAGCATTTT. It yields the protein CSFTIAGGEQPQHF.

V is TRBV14 and J is TRBJ1-1, with TRBD1 matching 7 bases. CDR1 SGHDN and CDR2 FVKESK come from the germline V gene. The CDR3 loop spans 18 amino acids. The V and J ends lost 4 bases and 1 base, in that order; junction bases with no gene match: 15. DNA for the CDR3: TGTGCCAGCAGCCCCCCCAGGGAGGGGGCCAGGCGGAACACTGAAGCTTTCTTT. Protein: CASSPPREGARRNTEAFF.

The rearrangement links TRBV11-2 to TRBJ2-7; D is uncertain. In germline, CDR1 is SGHAT, CDR2 FQNNGV. V lost 8 bases to trimming and J lost 3 bases, with 11 bases between them. The CDR3 loop spans 12 amino acids. The CDR3 loop is CASGSLNYEQYF. CDR3 nucleotide sequence: TGTGCCAGCGGTAGTCTTAACTACGAGCAGTACTTC.

The CDR3 nucleotides are TGTGCCATCAGTGAAAGTGGGAAGTACCAAGAGACCCAGTACTTC. Translating gives CAISESGKYQETQYF. The chain is built from TRBV10-3 and TRBJ2-5; no clear D gene. Germline CDR1 reads ENHRY; CDR2 reads SYGVKD. This CDR3 has 15 amino acids. The V gene lost 3 bases and the J gene lost 0 bases, with 11 bases spanning the gap.

The chain combines TRBV15 with TRBJ1-2; TRBD1 is a possible D gene (6 bases). CDR3 length: 17 amino acids. Germline CDR1 reads LNHNV; CDR2 reads YYDKDF (reference sequence). The germline V and J ends were trimmed by 4 bases and 4 bases, with 22 bases remaining between them. The CDR3 loop is CATSKRQERTPLYGYTF. CDR3 in DNA: TGTGCCACCAGCAAACGACAGGAGCGAACACCCCTCTATGGCTACACCTTC.

The chain recombines TRBV6-5 with TRBJ1-6; perhaps TRBD1 as D (5 bases). The CDR3 sequence is 16 residues long. Germline V CDR1 and CDR2: MNHEY, SVGAGI. Trimming stripped 0 bases from V and 4 bases from J, with 10 bases between. The CDR3 protein is CASSYSTGVYNSPLHF. The CDR3 DNA reads as TGTGCCAGCAGTTACTCAACAGGCGTTTATAATTCACCCCTCCACTTT.

Many counts were recorded for this clone. The gene calls are TRBV9 and TRBJ1-4; 7 positions match TRBD1. The junction had 9 bases not matched to a gene; V was cut back by 4 bases and J by 6 bases. Germline lookup yields CDR1 SGDLS and CDR2 YYNGEE. The CDR3 spans 15 residues. The CDR3 reads CASSPETGRYEKLFF. The CDR3 DNA reads as TGTGCCAGCAGCCCTGAGACAGGGAGGTATGAAAAACTGTTTTTT.

This clone was counted between two and nine times. V gene TRBV19 combines with J gene TRBJ1-2; D gene ambiguous. The V end was cut by 2 bases, the J end by 8 bases, with 15 bases between. Germline loops: CDR1 LNHDA, CDR2 SQIVND (reference sequence). The CDR3 contains 14 residues. CDR3: CASSIPASGWGYTF. The CDR3 DNA reads as TGTGCCAGTAGTATACCCGCCAGTGGATGGGGCTACACCTTC.

The J gene is TRBJ2-7, the V gene TRBV11-2, with D tentatively TRBD1 or TRBD2 (5 bases each). The V end lost 2 bases, the J end lost 2 bases, and 13 bases lay between the germline ends. From germline, CDR1 is SGHAT and CDR2 FQNNGV. The CDR3 has 15 residues. CDR3 DNA sequence: TGTGCCAGCAGCTTACTGGCAGGGAGTCCCTACGAGCAGTACTTC. This codes for CASSLLAGSPYEQYF. The whole variable domain, filled in from reference TRBV11-2 and TRBJ2-7, reads EAGVAQSPRYKIIEKRQSVAFWCNPISGHATLYWYQQILGQGPKLLIQFQNNGVVDDSQLPKDRFSAERLKGVDSTLKIQPAKLEDSAVYLCASSLLAGSPYEQYFGPGTRLTVT.

V usage is TRBV9 and J usage is TRBJ2-2; 13 nucleotides agree with TRBD2. The CDR3 is 19 amino acids. The ends lost 1 base at V and 2 bases at J; junction bases unmatched: 8. Germline CDR1 reads SGDLS; CDR2 reads YYNGEE. CDR3 in amino acids: CASSVKGLAGDRNTGELFF. CDR3 DNA: TGTGCCAGCAGCGTAAAAGGACTAGCGGGAGATCGTAACACCGGGGAGCTGTTTTTT.